This T cell receptor (beta chain) was recorded in a study of control samples from healthy donors and cancer patients. TCRdb's copy holds only in-frame clones and misses some; the assay was immunoSEQ multiplex PCR. The table lists 100,000 to 150,000 clones, more than 85% of them singletons. V lost 5 bases to trimming and J lost 3 bases; unmatched junction nucleotides: 4. Germline CDR1 and CDR2: MNHEY and SVGEGT. This CDR3 region has 14 residues. The sample was blood. The chain uses TRBV6-2 or TRBV6-3 and TRBJ1-5, with TRBD1 identical over 7 bases. This clonotype was sampled from a young man in good health. CDR3 region: CASSGRGYNQPQHF. The DNA for the CDR3 is TGTGCCAGCAGTGGCAGGGGGTACAATCAGCCCCAGCATTTT.